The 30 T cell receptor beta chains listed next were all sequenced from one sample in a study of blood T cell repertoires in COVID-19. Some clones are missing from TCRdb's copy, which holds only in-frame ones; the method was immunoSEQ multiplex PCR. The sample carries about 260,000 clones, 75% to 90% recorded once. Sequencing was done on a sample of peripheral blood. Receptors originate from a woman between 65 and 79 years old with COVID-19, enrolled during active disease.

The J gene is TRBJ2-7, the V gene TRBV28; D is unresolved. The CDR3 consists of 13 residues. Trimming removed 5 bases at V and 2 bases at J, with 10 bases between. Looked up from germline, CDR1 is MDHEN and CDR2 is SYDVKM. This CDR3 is CASSEPSPYEQYF. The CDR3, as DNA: TGTGCCAGCAGTGAGCCATCTCCCTACGAGCAGTACTTC. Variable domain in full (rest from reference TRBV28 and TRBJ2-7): DVKVTQSSRYLVKRTGEKVFLECVQDMDHENMFWYRQDPGLGLRLIYFSYDVKMKEKGDIPEGYSVSREKKERFSLILESASTNQTSMYLCASSEPSPYEQYFGPGTRLTVT.

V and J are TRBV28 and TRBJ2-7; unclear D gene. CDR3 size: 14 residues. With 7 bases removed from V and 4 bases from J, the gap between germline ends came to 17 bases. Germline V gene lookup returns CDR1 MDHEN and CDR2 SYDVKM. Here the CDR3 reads CASMSGAMDYEQYF. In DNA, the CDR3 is TGTGCCAGCATGTCAGGCGCGATGGATTACGAGCAGTACTTC.

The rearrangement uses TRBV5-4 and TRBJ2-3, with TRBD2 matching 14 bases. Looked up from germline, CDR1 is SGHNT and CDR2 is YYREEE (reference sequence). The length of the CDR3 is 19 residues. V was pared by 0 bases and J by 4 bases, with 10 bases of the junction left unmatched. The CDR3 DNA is TGTGCCAGCAGCTTGGCTCTTAGGACTAGCGGGAGGAATCCAGATACGCAGTATTTT. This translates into CASSLALRTSGRNPDTQYF.

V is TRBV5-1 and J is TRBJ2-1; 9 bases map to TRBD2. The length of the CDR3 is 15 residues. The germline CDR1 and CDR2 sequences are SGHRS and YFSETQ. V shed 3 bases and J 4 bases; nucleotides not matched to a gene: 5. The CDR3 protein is CASSSIAGAYNEQFF. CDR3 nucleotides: TGCGCCAGCAGCTCTATAGCGGGAGCTTACAATGAGCAGTTCTTC.

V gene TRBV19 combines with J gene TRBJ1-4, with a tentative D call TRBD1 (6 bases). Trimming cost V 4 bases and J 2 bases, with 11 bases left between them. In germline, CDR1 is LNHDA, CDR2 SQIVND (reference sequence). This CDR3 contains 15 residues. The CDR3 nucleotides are TGTGCCAGTAGTAATCTGGGGGCGACTAATGAAAAACTGTTTTTT. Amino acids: CASSNLGATNEKLFF.

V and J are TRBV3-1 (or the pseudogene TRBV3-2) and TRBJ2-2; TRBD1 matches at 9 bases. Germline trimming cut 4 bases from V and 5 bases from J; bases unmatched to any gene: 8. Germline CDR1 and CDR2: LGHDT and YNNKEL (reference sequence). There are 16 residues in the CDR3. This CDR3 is CASSRTTGGVTGELFF. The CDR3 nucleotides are TGTGCCAGCAGCCGAACTACAGGGGGCGTAACCGGGGAGCTGTTTTTT.

CDR3: CASSRGTGGYQPQHF. CDR3 sequence (DNA): TGTGCCAGCAGCCGCGGGACAGGGGGGTATCAGCCCCAGCATTTT. V is TRBV5-8 and J is TRBJ1-5; 11 bases fit TRBD1. The CDR3 runs 15 residues. J was trimmed by 5 bases and V by 4 bases; bases with no gene match: 5. CDR1 SGHTS and CDR2 YDEGEE come from the germline V gene.

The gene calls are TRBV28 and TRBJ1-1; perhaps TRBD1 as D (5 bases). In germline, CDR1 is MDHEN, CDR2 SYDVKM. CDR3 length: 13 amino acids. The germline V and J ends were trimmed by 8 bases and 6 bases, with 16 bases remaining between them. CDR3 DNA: TGTGCCAGCGTCATGGACGGACAATCTGAAGCTTTCTTT. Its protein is CASVMDGQSEAFF.

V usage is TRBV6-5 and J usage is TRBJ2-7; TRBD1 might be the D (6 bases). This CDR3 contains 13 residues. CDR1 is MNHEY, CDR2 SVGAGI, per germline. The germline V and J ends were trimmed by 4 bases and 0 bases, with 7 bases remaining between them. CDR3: CASSSQGSYEQYF. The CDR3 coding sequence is TGTGCCAGCAGTTCACAGGGCTCCTACGAGCAGTACTTC.

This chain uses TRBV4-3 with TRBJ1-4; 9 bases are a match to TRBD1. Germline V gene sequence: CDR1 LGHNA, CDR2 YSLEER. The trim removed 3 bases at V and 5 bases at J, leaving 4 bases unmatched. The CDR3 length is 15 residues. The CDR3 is CASSHAGTGNEKLFF. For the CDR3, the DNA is TGCGCCAGCAGCCATGCCGGGACAGGGAATGAAAAACTGTTTTTT.

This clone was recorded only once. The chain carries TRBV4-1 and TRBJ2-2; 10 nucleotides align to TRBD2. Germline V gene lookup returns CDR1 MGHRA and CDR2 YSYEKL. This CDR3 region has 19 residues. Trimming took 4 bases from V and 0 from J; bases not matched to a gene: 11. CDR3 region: CASSPRQTSGPANTGELFF. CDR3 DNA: TGCGCCAGCAGCCCCCGTCAGACTAGCGGGCCTGCGAACACCGGGGAGCTGTTTTTT.

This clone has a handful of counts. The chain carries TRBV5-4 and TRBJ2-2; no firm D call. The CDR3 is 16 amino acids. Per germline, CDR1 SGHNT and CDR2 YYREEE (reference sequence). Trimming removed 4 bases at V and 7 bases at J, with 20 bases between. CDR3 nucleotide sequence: TGTGCCAGCAGCCCGCATAATCTCGGCACGGGCGGGGAGCTGTTTTTT. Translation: CASSPHNLGTGGELFF.

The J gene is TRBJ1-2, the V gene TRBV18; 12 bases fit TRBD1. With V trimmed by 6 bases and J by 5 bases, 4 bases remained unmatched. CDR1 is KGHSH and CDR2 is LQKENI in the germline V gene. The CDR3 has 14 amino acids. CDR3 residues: CASSGTGGEYGYTF. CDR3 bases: TGTGCCAGCTCCGGGACAGGGGGCGAATATGGCTACACCTTC.

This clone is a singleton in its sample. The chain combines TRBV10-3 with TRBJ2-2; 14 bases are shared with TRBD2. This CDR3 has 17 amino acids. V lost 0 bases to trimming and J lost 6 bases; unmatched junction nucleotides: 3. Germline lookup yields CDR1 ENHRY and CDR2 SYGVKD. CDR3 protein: CAISESRGLAGAGELFF. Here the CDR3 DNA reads TGTGCCATCAGTGAGTCGAGGGGACTAGCGGGAGCCGGGGAGCTGTTTTTT.

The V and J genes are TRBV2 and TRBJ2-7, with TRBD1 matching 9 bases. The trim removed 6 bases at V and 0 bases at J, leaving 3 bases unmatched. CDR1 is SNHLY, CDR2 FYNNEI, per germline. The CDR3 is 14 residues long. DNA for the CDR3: TGTGCCAGCAGAGACAGGGGGAACTCCTACGAGCAGTACTTC. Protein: CASRDRGNSYEQYF. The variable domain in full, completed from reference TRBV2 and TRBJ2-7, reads EPEVTQTPSHQVTQMGQEVILRCVPISNHLYFYWYRQILGQKVEFLVSFYNNEISEKSEIFDDQFSVERPDGSNFTLKIRSTKLEDSAMYFCASRDRGNSYEQYFGPGTRLTVT.

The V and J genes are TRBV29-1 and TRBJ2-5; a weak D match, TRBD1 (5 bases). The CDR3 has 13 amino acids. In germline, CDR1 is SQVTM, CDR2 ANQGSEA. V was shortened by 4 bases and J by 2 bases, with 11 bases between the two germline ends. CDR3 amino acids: CSVGSQGQETQYF. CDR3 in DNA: TGCAGCGTTGGATCCCAGGGTCAAGAGACCCAGTACTTC.

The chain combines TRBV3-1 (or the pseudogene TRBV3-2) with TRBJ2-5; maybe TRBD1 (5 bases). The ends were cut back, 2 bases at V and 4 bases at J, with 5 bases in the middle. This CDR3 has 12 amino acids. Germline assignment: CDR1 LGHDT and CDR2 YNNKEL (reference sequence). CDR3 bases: TGTGCCAGCAGCCAACAGGGAGAGACCCAGTACTTC. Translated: CASSQQGETQYF.

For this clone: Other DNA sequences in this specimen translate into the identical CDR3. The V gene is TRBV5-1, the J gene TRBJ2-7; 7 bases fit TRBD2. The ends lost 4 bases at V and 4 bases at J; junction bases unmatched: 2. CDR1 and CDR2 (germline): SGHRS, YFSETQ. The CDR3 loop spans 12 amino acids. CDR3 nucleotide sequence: TGCGCCAGCAGCCCCGGGGGGTACGAGCAGTACTTC. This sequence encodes CASSPGGYEQYF.

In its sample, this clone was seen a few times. The CDR3 here is CASSRKTDYGYTF. The CDR3, as DNA: TGTGCCAGCAGCAGGAAGACAGACTATGGCTACACCTTC. The rearrangement links TRBV5-4 to TRBJ1-2, with D tentatively TRBD1 (5 bases). Trimming took 4 bases from V and 3 from J, leaving 10 bases between them. The germline gives CDR1 SGHNT, CDR2 YYREEE (reference sequence). CDR3 length: 13 amino acids.

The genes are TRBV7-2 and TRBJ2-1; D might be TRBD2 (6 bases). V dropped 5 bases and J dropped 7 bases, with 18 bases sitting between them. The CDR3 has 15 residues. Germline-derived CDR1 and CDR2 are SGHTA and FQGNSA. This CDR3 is CASSPFSGLGNEQFF. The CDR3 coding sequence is TGTGCCAGCAGCCCTTTTAGCGGTCTGGGTAATGAGCAGTTCTTC.

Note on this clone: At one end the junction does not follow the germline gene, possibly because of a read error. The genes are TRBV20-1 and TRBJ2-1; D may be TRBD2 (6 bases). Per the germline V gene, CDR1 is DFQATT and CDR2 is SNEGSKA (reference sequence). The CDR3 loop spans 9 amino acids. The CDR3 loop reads CSAPGLTVF. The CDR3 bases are TGCAGTGCGCCTGGACTAACAGTCTTC.

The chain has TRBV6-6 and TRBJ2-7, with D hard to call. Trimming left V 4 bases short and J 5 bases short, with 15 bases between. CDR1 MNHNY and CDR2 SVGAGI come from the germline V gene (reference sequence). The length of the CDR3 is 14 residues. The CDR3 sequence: CASSLGRGYNEQYF. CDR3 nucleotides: TGTGCCAGCAGTTTGGGTAGAGGTTACAACGAGCAGTACTTC.

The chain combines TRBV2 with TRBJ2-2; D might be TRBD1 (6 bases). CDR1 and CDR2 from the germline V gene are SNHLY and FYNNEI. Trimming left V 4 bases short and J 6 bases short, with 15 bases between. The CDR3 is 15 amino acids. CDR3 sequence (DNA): TGTGCCAGCAGTGTGATAGGGGGACGGGCCGGGGAGCTGTTTTTT. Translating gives CASSVIGGRAGELFF.

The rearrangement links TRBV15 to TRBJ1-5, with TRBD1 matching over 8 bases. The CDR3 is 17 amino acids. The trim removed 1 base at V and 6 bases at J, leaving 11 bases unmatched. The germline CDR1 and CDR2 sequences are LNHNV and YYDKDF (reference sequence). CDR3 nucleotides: TGTGCCACCAGCAGAGTTCGAGGGACAGGTCCCACTCAGCCCCAGCATTTT. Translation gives CATSRVRGTGPTQPQHF.

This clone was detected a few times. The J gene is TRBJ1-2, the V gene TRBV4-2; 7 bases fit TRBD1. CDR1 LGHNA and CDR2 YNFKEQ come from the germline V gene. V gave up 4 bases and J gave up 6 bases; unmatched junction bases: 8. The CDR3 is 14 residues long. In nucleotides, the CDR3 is TGTGCCAGCAGCCCTCCGGGACAGCAACATGGCTACACCTTC. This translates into CASSPPGQQHGYTF.

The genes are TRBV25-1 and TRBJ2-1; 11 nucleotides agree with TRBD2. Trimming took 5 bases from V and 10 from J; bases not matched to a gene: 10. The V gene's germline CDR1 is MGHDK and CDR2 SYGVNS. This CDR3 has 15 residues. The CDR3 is CASSSIAGGRAEQFF. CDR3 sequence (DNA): TGTGCCAGCAGTTCCATAGCGGGAGGGCGCGCGGAGCAGTTCTTC.

The CDR3 here is CASSEGRGLSYEQYF. The CDR3 DNA is TGTGCCAGCAGTGAAGGCAGGGGGCTATCCTACGAGCAGTACTTC. The chain combines TRBV2 with TRBJ2-7; TRBD1 aligns across 8 bases. The CDR3 has 15 amino acids. V shed 1 base and J 1 base; nucleotides not matched to a gene: 3. The germline gives CDR1 SNHLY, CDR2 FYNNEI.

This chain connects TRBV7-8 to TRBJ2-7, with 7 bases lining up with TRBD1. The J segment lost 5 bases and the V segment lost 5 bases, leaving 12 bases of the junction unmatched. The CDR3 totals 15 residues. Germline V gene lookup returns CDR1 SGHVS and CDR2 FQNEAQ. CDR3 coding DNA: TGTGCCAGCAGCGCATTTCGGACAGGTTATGACGAGCAGTACTTC. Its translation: CASSAFRTGYDEQYF.

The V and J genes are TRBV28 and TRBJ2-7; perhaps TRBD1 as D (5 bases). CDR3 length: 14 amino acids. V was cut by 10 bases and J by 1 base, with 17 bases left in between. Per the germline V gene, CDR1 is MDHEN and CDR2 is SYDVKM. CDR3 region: CATQGPTLSYEQYF. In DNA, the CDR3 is TGTGCCACCCAGGGCCCCACCCTATCCTACGAGCAGTACTTC.

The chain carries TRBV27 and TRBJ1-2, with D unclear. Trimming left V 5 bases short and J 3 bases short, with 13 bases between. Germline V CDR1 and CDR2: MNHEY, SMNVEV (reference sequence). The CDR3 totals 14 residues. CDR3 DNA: TGTGCCAGCAGTCCGCCGGACTGGGACTATGGCTACACCTTC. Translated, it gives CASSPPDWDYGYTF.